This T cell receptor (beta chain) derives from a study of CD8 T cells in ankylosing spondylitis. Study-wide results and limits: In synovial fluid and blood from reactive arthritis, some motif variants were previously reported. According to the report, clones linked to the disease were significantly enriched in matched synovial fluid samples taken from ankylosing spondylitis patients. A motif of eight highly homologous TCR beta variants was seen as apparently characteristic of ankylosing spondylitis blood.

It was by quantitative 5'-RACE with molecular barcodes that TCR beta libraries were made. TCRdb re-analysed the 5' RACE reads in MiXCR, keeping a single row per CDR3 protein. Of about 110,000 distinct CDR3 sequences in the sample, about 25% were seen once. V lost 5 bases and J lost 7, with 14 bases in between. Germline V gives CDR1 MNHEY, CDR2 SVGEGT. The CDR3 runs to 14 residues. Remarks on this clonotype: No antigen is known for it.

Sequencing used synovial fluid, either unsorted or a sorted T cell fraction (not recorded which). The chain recombines TRBV6-2 or TRBV6-3 with TRBJ2-2; D could derive from TRBD1 or TRBD2 (5 bases each). The TCR comes from a male donor with ankylosing spondylitis. The CDR3 here is CASSGGPSGGELFF. The CDR3 nucleotides read TGTGCCAGCAGTGGGGGACCCAGCGGCGGGGAGCTGTTTTTT.